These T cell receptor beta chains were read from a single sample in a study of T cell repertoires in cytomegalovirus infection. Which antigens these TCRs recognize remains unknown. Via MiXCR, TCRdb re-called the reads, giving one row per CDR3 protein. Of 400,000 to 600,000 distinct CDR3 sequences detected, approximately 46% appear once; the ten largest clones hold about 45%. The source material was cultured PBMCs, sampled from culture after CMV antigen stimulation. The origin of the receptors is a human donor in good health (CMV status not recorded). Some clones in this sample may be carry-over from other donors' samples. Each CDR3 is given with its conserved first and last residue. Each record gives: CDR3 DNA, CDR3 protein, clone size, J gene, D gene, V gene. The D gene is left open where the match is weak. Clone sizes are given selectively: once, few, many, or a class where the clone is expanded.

CDR3 DNA: TGTGCCAGCAGCTTCGTGGGCACTGAAGCTTTCTTT; CDR3 protein: CASSFVGTEAFF; clone size: many; J gene: TRBJ1-1; D gene: -; V gene: TRBV7-2
CDR3 DNA: TGCGCCAGCAGCTTGGGACAGTATGCAACTAATGAAAAACTGTTTTTT; CDR3 protein: CASSLGQYATNEKLFF; clone size: -; J gene: TRBJ1-4; D gene: -; V gene: TRBV5-1
CDR3 DNA: TGCGCCAGCAGCGATCACAGGGGGCCTTCAACTAATGAAAAACTGTTTTTT; CDR3 protein: CASSDHRGPSTNEKLFF; clone size: -; J gene: TRBJ1-4; D gene: TRBD1; V gene: TRBV5-1
CDR3 DNA: TGTGCCAGTAGTATTCAACACTTCTTCCCCTACAATGAGCAGTTCTTC; CDR3 protein: CASSIQHFFPYNEQFF; clone size: few; J gene: TRBJ2-1; D gene: -; V gene: TRBV19
CDR3 DNA: TGTGCCAGCAGACATGATCCCTCGAGGCATACGCAGTATTTT; CDR3 protein: CASRHDPSRHTQYF; clone size: -; J gene: TRBJ2-3; D gene: -; V gene: TRBV2
CDR3 DNA: TGTGCCACTTGGGACCGCATGAATTCACCCCTCCACTTT; CDR3 protein: CATWDRMNSPLHF; clone size: once; J gene: TRBJ1-6; D gene: -; V gene: TRBV6-5
CDR3 DNA: TGTGCCATCAGTGAGTCGGGGGCTGGATACGAGCAGTACTTC; CDR3 protein: CAISESGAGYEQYF; clone size: -; J gene: TRBJ2-7; D gene: -; V gene: TRBV10-3
CDR3 DNA: TGCGCCAGCAGCCCTGACGCTTTGACTTCACCCCTCCACTTT; CDR3 protein: CASSPDALTSPLHF; clone size: -; J gene: TRBJ1-6; D gene: -; V gene: TRBV4-1
CDR3 DNA: TGTGCCATCTCGACAGGGGGCGGTGAAAAACTGTTTTTT; CDR3 protein: CAISTGGGEKLFF; clone size: -; J gene: TRBJ1-4; D gene: TRBD1; V gene: TRBV5-3
CDR3 DNA: TGTGCCAGCAGCTTAGCCGGGGCTAGCGGGTACACAGATACGCAGTATTTT; CDR3 protein: CASSLAGASGYTDTQYF; clone size: -; J gene: TRBJ2-3; D gene: TRBD2; V gene: TRBV7-2
CDR3 DNA: TGTGCCAGATCCAGGGTGACCTACGAGCAGTACTTC; CDR3 protein: CARSRVTYEQYF; clone size: once; J gene: TRBJ2-7; D gene: -; V gene: TRBV2
CDR3 DNA: TGTGCCAGCAGCCACCCTAGCGGGGGGGCTTCTGGCACAGATACGCAGTATTTT; CDR3 protein: CASSHPSGGASGTDTQYF; clone size: -; J gene: TRBJ2-3; D gene: TRBD2; V gene: TRBV7-2
CDR3 DNA: TGTGCCAGCAGTTTCGGCAGTCAATATGGCTACACCTTC; CDR3 protein: CASSFGSQYGYTF; clone size: -; J gene: TRBJ1-2; D gene: -; V gene: TRBV12-3/TRBV12-4